This TCR beta chain was recorded in a study of CD4 T cells in relation to SARS-CoV-2 and coronaviruses. Study context: The HLA restriction of the shared crossreactive spike epitopes was mapped.

The germline gives CDR1 MNHNY, CDR2 SVGAGI (reference sequence). The CDR3 extends over 14 amino acids. Trimming took off 2 bases at V and 6 bases at J, with 11 bases between the two ends. The method was immunoSEQ multiplex PCR; TCRdb's version includes in-frame clones alone and lacks a portion of them. The table records about 64,000 clones, about 94% of them present only once. Unexposed donor CD4+ T cells date from 2011-2018, before the COVID-19 pandemic. Naive and memory CD4+ T cells came from enriched cryopreserved PBMCs. Note on this clone: Its antigen is still unknown.

Study-level points and caveats: Each donor contributed either pre-pandemic or post-infection samples, not both.

V usage is TRBV6-6 and J usage is TRBJ1-5, with D possibly being TRBD1 (5 bases). Sequencing was carried out using naive CD4+ T cells from PBMCs. Subset indicated: naive CD4+ T cells isolated by negative enrichment. The receptor's source is a human donor in good health. The CDR3 DNA reads TGTGCCAGCAGTTACGGTCAGGGTAGTCAGCCCCAGCATTTT. The encoded protein is CASSYGQGSQPQHF.